The TCR beta chain under discussion was sequenced for a study of blood T cell repertoires in COVID-19. Study-wide context: Samples representing acute and convalescent COVID-19 were sourced from the United States, Italy and Spain.

Recovered participants had two consecutive negative NP/OP PCR tests, healthcare professional clearance, or symptom resolution. The CDR3 has 14 residues. Germline V gene lookup returns CDR1 SGHNT and CDR2 YYREEE (reference sequence). V lost 0 bases, J lost 0 bases, and 6 bases lay in between. Profiled with immunoSEQ multiplex PCR; TCRdb holds only in-frame clones, not every one. The table lists 230,000 or so clones, approximately 90% of them singletons. What was sequenced was PBMCs or T cells enriched from blood (not recorded which). J is TRBJ1-1 and V is TRBV5-4, with no clear D. This TCR was recovered from a woman in her 30s who had recovered from COVID-19. The CDR3 bases are TGTGCCAGCAGCTTGGGAGGTATGAACACTGAAGCTTTCTTT. The encoded protein is CASSLGGMNTEAFF.